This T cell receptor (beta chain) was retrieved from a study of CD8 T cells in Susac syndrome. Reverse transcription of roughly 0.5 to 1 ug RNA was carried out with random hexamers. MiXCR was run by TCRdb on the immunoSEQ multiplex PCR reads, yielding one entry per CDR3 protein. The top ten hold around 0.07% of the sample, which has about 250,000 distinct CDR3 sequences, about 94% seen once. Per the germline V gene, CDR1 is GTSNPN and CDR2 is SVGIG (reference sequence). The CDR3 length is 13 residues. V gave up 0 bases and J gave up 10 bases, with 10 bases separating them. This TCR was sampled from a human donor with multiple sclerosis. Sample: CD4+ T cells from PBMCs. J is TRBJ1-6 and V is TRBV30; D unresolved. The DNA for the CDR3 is TGTGCCTGGAGTGTACCTTCGAGATCACCCCTCCACTTT. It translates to CAWSVPSRSPLHF. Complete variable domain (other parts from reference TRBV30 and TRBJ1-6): SQTIHQWPATLVQPVGSPLSLECTVEGTSNPNLYWYRQAAGRGLQLLFYSVGIGQISSEVPQNLSASRPQDRQFILSSKKLLLSDSGFYLCAWSVPSRSPLHFGNGTRLTVT.